This is a list of T cell receptor beta chains from one sample in a study of PD-1 blockade in classical Hodgkin lymphoma. Generated by immunoSEQ multiplex PCR, the TCRdb table keeps only in-frame clones and is missing some. The data contain around 65,000 clones, about 90% of them singletons. The input for sequencing was peripheral blood mononuclear cells (PBMCs), taken before the fourth cycle of nivolumab. These receptors were collected from a human donor with classical Hodgkin lymphoma. Each CDR3 is given with its conserved first and last residue. Fields, in order: D gene, clone size, V gene, J gene, CDR3 protein, CDR3 DNA. A D gene is named only where the DNA matches it firmly. The size of a clone is reported for some rows only, either as once, few or many, or as a class for expanded clones.

NA	NA	TRBV7-9	TRBJ1-5	CASSLGTGYQPQHF	TGTGCCAGCAGCTTAGGAACAGGATATCAGCCCCAGCATTTT
NA	once	TRBV25-1	TRBJ1-1	CASRSGDVNTEAFF	TGTGCCAGCAGGTCCGGGGACGTGAACACTGAAGCTTTCTTT
NA	NA	TRBV5-6	TRBJ2-3	CASSSSGGDTQYF	TGTGCCAGCAGCTCCTCCGGGGGTGATACGCAGTATTTT
NA	NA	TRBV5-1	TRBJ2-3	CASSFSSTDTQYF	TGCGCCAGCAGCTTTTCTAGCACAGATACGCAGTATTTT
NA	few	TRBV6-5	TRBJ1-1	CASSQTRTENTEAFF	TGTGCCAGCAGCCAAACAAGGACGGAGAACACTGAAGCTTTCTTT
TRBD2	once	TRBV10-3	TRBJ2-3	CAISESRLAASTDTQYF	TGTGCCATCAGTGAGTCAAGGCTAGCGGCTAGCACAGATACGCAGTATTTT
TRBD1	NA	TRBV6-5	TRBJ2-5	CASSPDRGSPQYF	TGTGCCAGCAGTCCCGACAGGGGGAGTCCCCAGTACTTC
NA	NA	TRBV29-1	TRBJ1-3	CSVSGGLNSGNTIYF	TGCAGCGTTTCGGGCGGTCTAAACTCTGGAAACACCATATATTTT
NA	NA	TRBV6-5	TRBJ2-1	CASSYRESPYNEQFF	TGTGCCAGCAGTTACCGGGAAAGCCCCTACAATGAGCAGTTCTTC
NA	NA	TRBV6-6	TRBJ1-5	CASSIGTPSNQPQHF	TGTGCCAGCAGTATTGGGACACCCAGCAATCAGCCCCAGCATTTT
TRBD1	NA	TRBV30	TRBJ1-5	CAWGPGDRAQPQHF	TGTGCCTGGGGGCCCGGAGACAGGGCTCAGCCCCAGCATTTT
NA	NA	TRBV7-2	TRBJ2-5	CASTAYRGLQETQYF	TGTGCCAGCACCGCATACAGGGGACTCCAAGAGACCCAGTACTTC
TRBD2	NA	TRBV4-1	TRBJ2-5	CASSQEGITSGGAETQYF	TGCGCCAGCAGCCAAGAAGGAATTACTAGCGGGGGGGCAGAGACCCAGTACTTC
NA	few	TRBV5-1	TRBJ1-2	CASSLDGSYGYTF	TGCGCCAGCAGCTTGGACGGGAGCTATGGCTACACCTTC
NA	NA	TRBV5-1	TRBJ1-4	CASSLGRGGEKLFF	TGCGCCAGCAGCTTGGGCAGGGGAGGAGAAAAACTGTTTTTT
NA	NA	TRBV5-6	TRBJ2-3	CASSPRIARFSDTQYF	TGTGCCAGCAGCCCCCGGATAGCCAGGTTTTCAGATACGCAGTATTTT
TRBD1	once	TRBV2	TRBJ2-7	CASSGDRGFYEQYF	TGTGCCAGCAGTGGGGACAGGGGGTTCTACGAGCAGTACTTC
TRBD2	few	TRBV2	TRBJ2-1	CASRTSGGADEQFF	TGTGCCAGCAGGACTAGCGGGGGGGCAGATGAGCAGTTCTTC
NA	NA	TRBV5-1	TRBJ2-2	CASSLVAENTGELFF	TGCGCCAGCAGCTTGGTAGCTGAGAACACCGGGGAGCTGTTTTTT
NA	NA	TRBV6-5	TRBJ1-2	CASSYLDAGGYGYTF	TGTGCCAGCAGTTACCTGGACGCGGGGGGTTATGGCTACACCTTC
NA	few	TRBV5-1	TRBJ1-1	CASSLGENRGAFF	TGCGCCAGCAGCTTGGGGGAAAATCGAGGAGCTTTCTTT
NA	once	TRBV6-6	TRBJ1-4	CASSSLLWEKLFF	TGTGCCAGCAGTTCCTTGCTGTGGGAAAAACTGTTTTTT
TRBD1	NA	TRBV5-1	TRBJ1-2	CASSLGAGTGEGYTF	TGCGCCAGCAGCTTGGGCGCCGGGACAGGGGAAGGCTACACCTTC
NA	NA	TRBV7-9	TRBJ2-7	CASSSRNRYEQYF	TGTGCCAGCAGCTCTAGAAACCGATACGAGCAGTACTTC
NA	NA	TRBV5-1	TRBJ2-2	CASSADGNTGELFF	TGCGCCAGCAGCGCCGACGGAAACACCGGGGAGCTGTTTTTT
NA	NA	TRBV6-5	TRBJ1-2	CASSYSQRPTIGYTF	TGTGCCAGCAGTTACTCGCAGAGACCCACAATTGGCTACACCTTC
NA	few	TRBV19	TRBJ1-1	CASSIWRTGGWNTEAFF	TGTGCCAGTAGTATTTGGCGAACAGGAGGGTGGAACACTGAAGCTTTCTTT
NA	NA	TRBV29-1	TRBJ1-4	CSVFGGGLGEKLFF	TGCAGCGTTTTCGGCGGGGGGCTTGGTGAAAAACTGTTTTTT
TRBD1	once	TRBV5-1	TRBJ2-1	CASSLAQGVSNEQFF	TGCGCCAGCAGCTTGGCTCAGGGGGTATCCAATGAGCAGTTCTTC
NA	once	TRBV6-1	TRBJ1-5	CASSENISNQPQHF	TGTGCCAGCAGTGAAAACATTAGCAATCAGCCCCAGCATTTT
NA	NA	TRBV6-6	TRBJ1-3	CASSPTGNTIYF	TGTGCCAGCAGCCCTACTGGAAACACCATATATTTT
TRBD1	NA	TRBV19	TRBJ2-2	CASMGQGSGELFF	TGTGCCAGTATGGGACAGGGCTCCGGGGAGCTGTTTTTT
TRBD1	NA	TRBV5-1	TRBJ1-6	CASTSTGWGSPLHF	TGCGCCAGCACCTCGACAGGGTGGGGGTCACCCCTCCACTTT